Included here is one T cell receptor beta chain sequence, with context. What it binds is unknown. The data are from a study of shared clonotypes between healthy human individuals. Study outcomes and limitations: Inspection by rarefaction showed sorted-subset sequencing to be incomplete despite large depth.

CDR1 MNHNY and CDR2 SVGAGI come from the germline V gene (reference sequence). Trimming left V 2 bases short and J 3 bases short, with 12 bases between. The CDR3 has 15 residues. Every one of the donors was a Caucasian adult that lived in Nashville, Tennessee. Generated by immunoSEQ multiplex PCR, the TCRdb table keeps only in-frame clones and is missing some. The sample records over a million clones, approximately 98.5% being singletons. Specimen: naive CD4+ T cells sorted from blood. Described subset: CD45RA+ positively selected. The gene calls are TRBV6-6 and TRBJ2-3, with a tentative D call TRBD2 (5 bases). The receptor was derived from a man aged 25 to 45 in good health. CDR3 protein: CASSYSEGRTDTQYF. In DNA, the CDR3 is TGTGCCAGCAGTTACAGTGAGGGCCGAACAGATACGCAGTATTTT.